This T cell receptor beta chain was identified during a study of blood T cell repertoires in COVID-19. Study-wide context: COVID-19 samples, acute and convalescent, were from the United States, Italy and Spain.

Trimming left V 1 base short and J 4 bases short, with 20 bases between. The CDR3 is made up of 17 amino acids. Under the authors' procedure: From reference gene primer amplification, estimates of nucleated cell counts were derived. TCRdb's table, derived via immunoSEQ multiplex PCR, lists solely in-frame clones and lacks some. The DNA gave D and trimming, while V, J and clone size come from that table. The sample has about 320,000 clones, roughly 85% seen once. The chain is built from TRBV23-1 and TRBJ2-7; a possible D gene is TRBD1 (6 bases). TRBV23-1 is filed as an ORF, its function uncertain. The sequencing sample was made of peripheral blood. The receptor's source is a human donor in a cohort sampled during active COVID-19. The CDR3 reads CASSQLLGPGQPYEQYF. DNA of the CDR3: TGCGCCAGCAGTCAATTATTAGGGCCGGGACAACCATACGAGCAGTACTTC.